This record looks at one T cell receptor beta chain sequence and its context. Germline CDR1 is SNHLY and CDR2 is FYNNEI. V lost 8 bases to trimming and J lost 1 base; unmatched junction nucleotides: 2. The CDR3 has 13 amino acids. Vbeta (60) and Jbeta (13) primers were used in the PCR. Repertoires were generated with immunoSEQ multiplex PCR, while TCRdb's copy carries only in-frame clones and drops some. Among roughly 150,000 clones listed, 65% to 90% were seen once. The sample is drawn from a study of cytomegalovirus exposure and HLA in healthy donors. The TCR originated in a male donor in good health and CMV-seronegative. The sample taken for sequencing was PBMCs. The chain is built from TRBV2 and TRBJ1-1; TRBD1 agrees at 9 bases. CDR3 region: CASGQGRNTEAFF. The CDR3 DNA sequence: TGTGCCAGCGGACAGGGGAGGAACACTGAAGCTTTCTTT.